One and the same sample provided the 30 T cell receptor beta chains below, sequenced in a study of tumor and adjacent non-tumor tissue in lung cancer. The library came from three nested PCR rounds adapted from ARM-PCR protocols. A single record per CDR3 protein comes from TCRdb applying MiXCR to the multiplex PCR reads. The sample has under 250,000 distinct CDR3 sequences; 71% are singletons. This sample's RNA came from whole unsorted tissue. Sequenced material: lung tumor tissue. These receptors came from a man aged 60 to 75 with non-small cell lung cancer.

Worth noting for this clonotype: A much larger clone differs by one base, so this may be a read error. Likely a read error: the CDR3 ends without its conserved phenylalanine or tryptophan. J is TRBJ2-7 and V is TRBV13; D call uncertain. Germline lookup yields CDR1 PRHDT and CDR2 FYEKMQ (reference sequence). Trimming took off 2 bases at V and 5 bases at J, with 7 bases between the two ends. This CDR3 comprises 12 residues. CDR3 sequence: CASSLSGNEQYL. The CDR3 DNA reads as TGTGCCAGCAGCTTATCTGGTAACGAGCAGTACCTC.

As regards this clonotype: Just one base apart from a much larger clone, this may be a read error. The chain has TRBV29-1 and TRBJ1-1; perhaps TRBD1 as D (5 bases). The CDR3 spans 10 residues. Germline lookup yields CDR1 SQVTM and CDR2 ANQGSEA. The CDR3, as DNA: TGCAGCGTTTCCGGGACTGATGCTTTCTTT. Its protein is CSVSGTDAFF.

The chain employs TRBV4-2 and TRBJ2-2; 8 positions match TRBD2. The CDR3 runs to 16 residues. Germline CDR1 and CDR2: LGHNA and YNFKEQ. J gave up 1 base and V 11 bases, and 12 bases lay outside the gene matches. The CDR3 is CAGNQDTSGNTGELFF. The CDR3 DNA reads TGTGCCGGCAACCAAGATACTAGCGGGAACACCGGGGAGCTGTTTTTT.

A remark on this clonotype: At one boundary the junction diverges from the germline segment, which might be a read error. CDR3 sequence: CASNLGGASGDKQYF. CDR3 bases: TGTGCCAGCAACTTAGGTGGCGCTAGCGGGGACAAGCAGTACTTC. The genes are TRBV11-2 and TRBJ2-7; 9 bases align to TRBD2. CDR3 size: 15 residues. CDR1 is SGHAT, CDR2 FQNNGV, per germline.

About this clonotype: A junction end diverges from the germline sequence, so it may reflect a read error. The J gene is TRBJ2-2, the V gene TRBV6-1; D may correspond to TRBD1 or TRBD2 (6 bases each). The CDR3 consists of 15 residues. Germline lookup yields CDR1 MNHNS and CDR2 SASEGT. The CDR3 DNA is TGTGCCAGCGAGCGGGCAGGGGTTTACACCGGGGAGCTGTTTTTC. It translates to CASERAGVYTGELFF.

The chain joins TRBV11-1 to TRBJ2-7, with 9 bases lining up with TRBD2. After removal of 5 bases from V and 10 bases from J, the junction contained 15 bases not matched to a gene. The CDR3 totals 15 residues. Germline CDR1 SGHAT, CDR2 FQDESV (reference sequence). The CDR3 DNA reads TGTGCCAGCAGCAGGTCTAGCGGGACGGCAGATGAACAGTACTTC. Its protein is CASSRSSGTADEQYF.

Turning to this clonotype: A read error may account for a junction end that differs from germline. The CDR3 sequence is CATSFPRGKLFF. The CDR3 DNA reads as TGTGCCACCAGTTTCCCCAGAGGAAAATTGTTTTTT. This chain connects TRBV12-3 or TRBV12-4 to TRBJ1-4; D not resolved. The CDR3 extends over 12 amino acids.

In its sample, this clonotype was seen a few times. CDR3: CASKSEGASRDYGYTF. The CDR3 bases are TGTGCCAGCAAATCGGAAGGGGCCAGTCGGGACTATGGCTACACCTTC. The chain joins TRBV6-6 to TRBJ1-2, with D tentatively TRBD1 (5 bases). Germline V gene data show CDR1 as MNHNY and CDR2 as SVGAGI (reference sequence). Trimming took 7 bases from V and 3 from J, leaving 21 bases between them. The CDR3 is 16 residues long.

As to this clonotype: A clone one base away is much larger, so this may be a read error. This chain uses TRBV12-3 or TRBV12-4 with TRBJ1-2; TRBD1 matches at 7 bases. The CDR3 is 15 residues long. CDR3 coding DNA: TGTGGCAGCAGTCCTCGACAGGGATGGGTTAAAGGCTACACCTTC. Its translation is CGSSPRQGWVKGYTF.

With regard to this clonotype: A read error may account for a junction end that differs from germline. This chain uses TRBV5-6 with TRBJ2-3, with TRBD1 matching 7 bases. Germline V lookup: CDR1 SGHDT, CDR2 YYEEEE. CDR3 size: 16 residues. The CDR3 bases are TGTGCCAACAGCTTCGTCGGGACAGTGTACACAGATACGCAGTATTTT. This codes for CANSFVGTVYTDTQYF.

This clonotype was seen repeatedly, ten times or more. The chain links TRBV5-1 to TRBJ2-7; 8 bases fit TRBD1. The CDR3 contains 14 residues. V lost 1 base, J lost 1 base, and 1 base stayed unmatched. Per germline, CDR1 SGHRS and CDR2 YFSETQ. DNA for the CDR3: TGCGCCAGCAGCTTGCAGGGGGCTTCCTACGAGCAGTACTTC. Its translation: CASSLQGASYEQYF.

With respect to this clonotype: Germline and junction disagree at one end, which may indicate a read error. This rearrangement joins TRBV20-1 to TRBJ1-2; D possibly corresponds to TRBD1 (6 bases). Germline V gene lookup returns CDR1 DFQATT and CDR2 SNEGSKA (reference sequence). The CDR3 extends over 12 amino acids. The CDR3 DNA reads TGCAGTGCTAGCAGGGGTTCCTGTGGCTGCACCTTC. This sequence encodes CSASRGSCGCTF.

As to this clonotype: Just one base apart from a much larger clone, this may be a read error. The V gene is TRBV29-1, the J gene TRBJ2-1; D may be TRBD2 (6 bases). Trimming took off 4 bases at V and 3 bases at J, with 13 bases between the two ends. Looked up from germline, CDR1 is SQVTM and CDR2 is ANQGSEA. The CDR3 spans 14 residues. CDR3 coding DNA: TGCAGCGTTGTCCGTAGGGAGGTCTACAATGAGCAGTTCTTC. Translated: CSVVRREVYNEQFF.

The V call is TRBV20-1, the J call TRBJ2-1; D perhaps matches TRBD1 (6 bases). V was pared by 7 bases and J by 9 bases, with 22 bases between. The CDR3 extends over 14 amino acids. Germline CDR1 reads DFQATT; CDR2 reads SNEGSKA (reference sequence). The CDR3 protein is CSVSLKRGWVEQFF. CDR3 nucleotide sequence: TGCAGTGTTAGTCTGAAGAGGGGGTGGGTTGAGCAGTTCTTC.

A few counts support this clonotype. The CDR3 here is CASSQGFSRGRSWDYGYTF. The CDR3 coding sequence is TGCGCCAGCAGCCAAGGCTTCTCAAGGGGCCGTTCATGGGACTATGGCTACACCTTC. The J gene is TRBJ1-2, the V gene TRBV4-1; D may be TRBD1 (5 bases). Germline values: CDR1 MGHRA, CDR2 YSYEKL. The V end was cut by 1 base, the J end by 3 bases, with 24 bases between. This CDR3 has 19 amino acids.

This clonotype was detected only a few times. Compared with germline, one end of the junction differs, possibly owing to a read error. The rearrangement uses TRBV20-1 and TRBJ2-6, with 7 bases aligning to TRBD2. Per the germline V gene, CDR1 is DFQATT and CDR2 is SNEGSKA (reference sequence). The CDR3 sequence is 15 residues long. The CDR3 DNA follows: TGCAGTGCTAGGGGGGGGGAATCTGGGGCCAACATCCTGACTTTC. It is translated as CSARGGESGANILTF.

This clonotype was observed a few times. The rearrangement uses TRBV24-1 and TRBJ2-1; 8 bases are a match to TRBD2. CDR1 KGHDR and CDR2 SFDVKD come from the germline V gene. V dropped 1 base and J dropped 6; count of bases not matched to a gene: 4. This CDR3 region has 15 residues. The CDR3 region is CATSDFGRGGNEQFF. The CDR3 DNA reads as TGTGCCACCAGTGATTTCGGACGGGGGGGCAATGAGCAGTTCTTC.

On this clonotype: This could be a read error, since a much larger clone is one nucleotide away. CDR3 residues: CANSQEYFPSGDNTGELFF. The CDR3 DNA follows: TGTGCCAACAGCCAAGAGTACTTTCCTAGCGGGGATAACACCGGGGAGCTGTTTTTT. The chain uses TRBV4-2 and TRBJ2-2; 9 bases line up with TRBD2. The germline V gene encodes CDR1 LGHNA and CDR2 YNFKEQ. The CDR3 covers 19 residues.

Concerning this clonotype: The CDR3 does not close with the conserved phenylalanine or tryptophan, likely indicating a read error. The chain is built from TRBV11-2 and TRBJ2-2; tentatively, D is TRBD2 (5 bases). Trimming shortened V by 1 base and J by 4 bases, and 10 bases separated the two germline ends. The CDR3 totals 15 residues. Germline CDR1 is SGHAT and CDR2 is FQNNGV. CDR3 region: CASSLGEGGTGELFY. In DNA, the CDR3 is TGTGCCAGCAGCTTAGGGGAAGGAGGCACCGGGGAGCTGTTTTAT.

Concerning this clonotype: A read error may produce the germline difference seen at one junction end. The genes are TRBV9 and TRBJ2-2; D assignment may be TRBD1 or TRBD2 (5 bases each). Germline V gene lookup returns CDR1 SGDLS and CDR2 YYNGEE. This CDR3 region has 14 residues. The CDR3 sequence: CGSRAGVGTGELFF. The CDR3 DNA follows: TGTGGCAGCAGGGCCGGGGTCGGCACCGGGGAGCTGTTTTTT.

The chain's CDR3 is CSARVPGRSPLHF. The CDR3 region has the DNA TGCAGTGCTAGAGTACCTGGGAGGTCACCCCTCCACTTT. The chain couples TRBV20-1 to TRBJ1-6; D remains ambiguous. There are 13 residues in the CDR3. The germline V and J ends were trimmed by 1 base and 10 bases, with 11 bases remaining between them. Germline CDR1 and CDR2: DFQATT and SNEGSKA (reference sequence).

The rearrangement joins TRBV4-1 to TRBJ2-3; no reliable D call. This CDR3 is built from 17 residues. The germline V gene encodes CDR1 MGHRA and CDR2 YSYEKL. Trimming removed 0 bases from V and 1 base from J, with 14 bases in between. In nucleotides, the CDR3 is TGCGCCAGCAGCCAAGAATACGGCGTGGCTGGCACAGATACGCAGTATTTT. Translation: CASSQEYGVAGTDTQYF.

Regarding this clonotype: With a much larger clone just one base away, this may be a read error. The J gene is TRBJ2-1, the V gene TRBV6-5, with 10 positions matching TRBD2. There are 17 residues in the CDR3. J lost 4 bases, V lost 0 bases, and 6 bases had no gene match. Germline V lookup: CDR1 MNHEY, CDR2 SVGAGI. CDR3 nucleotides: TGTGCCAGCAGTTACTCCCCTCTAGCGGGGGCTTACAATGAGCAGTTCTTC. Protein: CASSYSPLAGAYNEQFF.

In this sample, this clonotype turned up a few times. The chain recombines TRBV11-3 with TRBJ2-7, with 10 bases fitting TRBD1. J lost 4 bases, V lost 8 bases, and 11 bases had no gene match. This CDR3 has 15 amino acids. Germline CDR1 is SGHNT and CDR2 is YENEEA. CDR3 amino acids: CASYSRQGAGYEQYF. The DNA for the CDR3 is TGTGCCAGCTACTCCCGACAGGGGGCTGGGTACGAGCAGTACTTC.

Comment on this clonotype: It may be a read error: a sequence one base away is much more abundant. The J gene is TRBJ2-1, the V gene TRBV29-1; D may be TRBD1 or TRBD2 (6 bases each). In germline, CDR1 is SQVTM, CDR2 ANQGSEA. The CDR3 sequence is 14 residues long. The V end was cut by 4 bases, the J end by 7 bases, with 17 bases between. CDR3: CSVVVLTGANEQFF. The CDR3 DNA reads as TGCAGCGTTGTAGTTCTGACGGGGGCAAATGAGCAGTTCTTC.

The chain links TRBV11-3 to TRBJ1-2, with D perhaps TRBD1 (6 bases). Between the trimmed V and J ends, which lost 5 bases and 5 bases, there was a span of 24 bases. CDR1 is SGHNT, CDR2 YENEEA, per germline. The CDR3 has 17 residues. CDR3 amino acids: CASSNEGQGIHKYGYTF. The CDR3 DNA follows: TGTGCCAGCAGCAATGAGGGGCAGGGGATCCACAAGTATGGCTACACCTTC.

The table lists this clonotype with a count of one. This may be a read error, as it is one base from a much larger clone. CDR3 amino acids: CASSYSVYEQYF. The CDR3 coding sequence is TGTGCCAGCAGTTACTCAGTCTACGAGCAGTACTTC. The rearrangement links TRBV6-2 or TRBV6-3 to TRBJ2-7; the D is unclear. The CDR3 is made up of 12 amino acids. Trimming removed 0 bases from V and 3 bases from J, with 3 bases in between. The germline CDR1 and CDR2 sequences are MNHEY and SVGEGT.

The gene calls are TRBV10-1 and TRBJ2-7; 8 nucleotides line up with TRBD2. CDR1 is WNHNN, CDR2 SYGVQD, per germline (reference sequence). CDR3 length: 16 residues. Trimming took 0 bases from V and 5 from J; bases not matched to a gene: 9. CDR3 nucleotides: TGCGCCAGCAGTGAGTCCACCCGGGCGGGGGGCGACGAGCAGTACTTC. Encoded protein: CASSESTRAGGDEQYF.

Comments on this clonotype: One end of the junction fails to match germline, which may point to a read error. The genes are TRBV5-1 and TRBJ2-3; a weak D match, TRBD1 (6 bases). Germline CDR1 is SGHRS and CDR2 is YFSETQ. The length of the CDR3 is 16 residues. This CDR3 reads CTSSLEGTQGVETQYF. The CDR3 coding sequence is TGCACCAGCAGCTTGGAAGGGACACAGGGAGTAGAAACGCAGTATTTT.

About this clonotype: A read error is possible here, since a much larger clone lies one base away. The V gene is TRBV4-2, the J gene TRBJ2-7; the match to TRBD2 covers 10 bases. This CDR3 is 16 amino acids long. Germline assignment: CDR1 LGHNA and CDR2 YNFKEQ. The CDR3 DNA is TGTGCCAACAGCCAAGAACTCCCTAGCGGGAGCTACGAGCAGTACTTC. The encoded protein is CANSQELPSGSYEQYF.